What follows is one T cell receptor beta chain and its context. TCR beta libraries were built with iRepertoire HTBI primers and Arm-PCR of CDR3 regions. TCRdb reprocessed the multiplex PCR reads via MiXCR and lists one record per CDR3 protein. The sample has 400,000 to 500,000 distinct CDR3 sequences; about a sixth are singletons. The CDR3 covers 15 residues. Looked up from germline, CDR1 is MNHNS and CDR2 is SASEGT. V was pared by 0 bases and J by 2 bases, with 8 bases between. Noted time point: newly diagnosed GD, antithyroid drugs for less than 3 months. PBMC RNA was the source of the TCR library. This sample was included in a study of regulatory T cells in long-lasting Graves disease. These same data were also listed under a study on T cells in Graves' hyperthyroidism and ophthalmopathy. This second study says: The TCR CDR3 first-round RT-PCR relied on the HTBI primer set.

This TCR was sampled from a woman aged 18-35 years with Graves disease. The rearrangement joins TRBV6-1 to TRBJ1-5, with a tentative D call TRBD1 (6 bases). The specimen was peripheral blood mononuclear cells (PBMCs), collected at new diagnosis, from a patient treated with antithyroid drugs. The CDR3 sequence is CASSEASGGNQPQHF. The CDR3 DNA reads TGTGCCAGCAGTGAAGCATCAGGGGGCAATCAGCCCCAGCATTTT.